This T cell receptor (beta chain) was obtained from a study of T cells in Graves' hyperthyroidism and ophthalmopathy. General study findings and limits: Blood also held most thyroid clonotypes expanded beyond 0.001.

Amplified TCR beta CDR3 regions derived from RNA transcripts. First-round RT-PCR of the TCR CDR3 relied on the HTBI primer set. From the multiplex PCR reads, TCRdb called clonotypes with MiXCR, one entry per CDR3 protein. The sample lists a few hundred thousand distinct CDR3 sequences, less than 20% seen once, with roughly 6.6% in the top ten. CDR1 MDHEN and CDR2 SYDVKM come from the germline V gene. V lost 6 bases, J lost 2 bases, and 5 bases stayed unmatched. The CDR3 has 14 amino acids. This clonotype appeared a few times. Antigen: not known. Patients were aged 18 to 65, had disease duration under 2 months, and had newly diagnosed hyperthyroidism.

The sequence was collected from a woman aged 30 to 39 with Graves' hyperthyroidism. V is TRBV28 and J is TRBJ2-3, with 7 bases identical to TRBD2. Sequenced material: blood. The CDR3 DNA is TGTGCCAGCAGAAAAGCGGGAATCACAGATACGCAGTATTTT. Translating gives CASRKAGITDTQYF.